This T cell receptor beta chain was found in a study of shared clonotypes between healthy human individuals. Clones were sequenced by immunoSEQ multiplex PCR, and TCRdb holds only the in-frame ones, with some missing. Among about 1.1 million clones, approximately 77% were seen once, and the ten largest hold roughly 0.82%. The CDR3 totals 13 residues. Germline V gene sequence: CDR1 MDHEN, CDR2 SYDVKM. Trimming removed 3 bases from V and 4 bases from J, with 9 bases in between. General study findings and limits: Generally, naive subsets (rather than memory subsets) showed larger estimated richness.

Recent vaccinations or acute infections were absent in the healthy HIV-negative adult donors. With regard to this clone: The antigen remains undetermined.

The clonotype originates from a man in his late teens or twenties in good health. Some clones in this sample may be carry-over from other donors' samples. The sample comprised memory CD4+ T cells from PBMCs. The subset here: CD45RA-negative fraction. The chain recombines TRBV28 with TRBJ1-2; no reliable D call. In DNA, the CDR3 is TGTGCCAGCAGTTTCTTAGTTAGCTATGGCTACACCTTC. Translated, it gives CASSFLVSYGYTF.